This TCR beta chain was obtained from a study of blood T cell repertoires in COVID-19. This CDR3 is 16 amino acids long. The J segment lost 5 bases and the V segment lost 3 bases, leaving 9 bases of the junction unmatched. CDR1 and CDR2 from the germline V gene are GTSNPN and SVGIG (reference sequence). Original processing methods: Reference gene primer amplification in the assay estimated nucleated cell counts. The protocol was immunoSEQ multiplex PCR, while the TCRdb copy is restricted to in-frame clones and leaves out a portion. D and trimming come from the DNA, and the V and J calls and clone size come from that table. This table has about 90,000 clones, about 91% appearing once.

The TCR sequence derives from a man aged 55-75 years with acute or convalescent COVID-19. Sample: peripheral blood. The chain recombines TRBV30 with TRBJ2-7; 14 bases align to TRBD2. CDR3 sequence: CAWSTTGTSGGDEQYF. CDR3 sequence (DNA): TGTGCCTGGAGCACAACGGGGACTAGCGGGGGTGACGAGCAGTACTTC.